A single sample gave rise to the 3 T cell receptor beta chains below, sequenced in a study of cytomegalovirus exposure and HLA in healthy donors. Primers included in the PCR were 60 Vbeta and 13 Jbeta primers. The data were produced by immunoSEQ multiplex PCR, yet TCRdb's version contains in-frame clones alone and is incomplete. The sample carries some 100,000 clones, more than 65% recorded once. The sequencing input was PBMCs. These receptors were taken from a woman younger than 35 in good health and CMV-seronegative.

V and J are TRBV25-1 and TRBJ1-3; D is unclear. Germline loops: CDR1 MGHDK, CDR2 SYGVNS. CDR3 length: 15 residues. Trimming removed 8 bases from V and 2 bases from J, with 16 bases in between. CDR3 DNA: TGTGCCAGCCAGAGGGTAACCAAGACTGGAAACACCATATATTTT. Its protein product is CASQRVTKTGNTIYF.

This chain links TRBV30 with TRBJ1-1, with D uncertain. This CDR3 comprises 11 residues. The germline V and J ends were trimmed by 2 bases and 8 bases, with 9 bases remaining between them. From germline, CDR1 is GTSNPN and CDR2 SVGIG (reference sequence). CDR3 amino acids: CAWSKWREAFF. The CDR3 DNA is TGTGCCTGGAGTAAATGGCGGGAAGCTTTCTTT. Combining the CDR3 with reference TRBV30 and TRBJ1-1 gives the whole variable domain SQTIHQWPATLVQPVGSPLSLECTVEGTSNPNLYWYRQAAGRGLQLLFYSVGIGQISSEVPQNLSASRPQDRQFILSSKKLLLSDSGFYLCAWSKWREAFFGQGTRLTVV.

The chain uses TRBV7-8 and TRBJ1-5, with D maybe TRBD1 (5 bases). The CDR3 length is 13 residues. CDR1 is SGHVS, CDR2 FQNEAQ, per germline. Trimming removed 5 bases at V and 6 bases at J, with 11 bases between. The CDR3 bases are TGTGCCAGCAGCCTCGTGGGGGGTCAGCCCCAGCATTTT. Amino acid sequence: CASSLVGGQPQHF.